This paragraph covers one TCR beta chain sequence. This entry comes from a study of blood T cell repertoires in COVID-19. Per the authors' pipeline: Researchers report that nucleated cell counts were estimated from reference gene primer amplification. Libraries were prepared by immunoSEQ multiplex PCR; TCRdb keeps only in-frame clonotypes and omits some of them. For V, J and clone size, that table is used; D and trimming come from the DNA. This repertoire shows about 160,000 clones, under 95% found once; its top ten account for about 2.5%. The junction had 8 bases not matched to a gene; V was cut back by 2 bases and J by 2 bases. Germline lookup yields CDR1 MGHRA and CDR2 YSYEKL. The CDR3 runs to 16 residues.

Sequenced input: peripheral blood. The chain is built from TRBV4-1 and TRBJ2-5; TRBD1 matches 7 bases. The TCR originated in a man younger than 30 with acute or convalescent COVID-19. CDR3: CASSQLTGTAQETQYF. CDR3 nucleotide sequence: TGCGCCAGCAGCCAATTAACCGGGACAGCACAAGAGACCCAGTACTTC.